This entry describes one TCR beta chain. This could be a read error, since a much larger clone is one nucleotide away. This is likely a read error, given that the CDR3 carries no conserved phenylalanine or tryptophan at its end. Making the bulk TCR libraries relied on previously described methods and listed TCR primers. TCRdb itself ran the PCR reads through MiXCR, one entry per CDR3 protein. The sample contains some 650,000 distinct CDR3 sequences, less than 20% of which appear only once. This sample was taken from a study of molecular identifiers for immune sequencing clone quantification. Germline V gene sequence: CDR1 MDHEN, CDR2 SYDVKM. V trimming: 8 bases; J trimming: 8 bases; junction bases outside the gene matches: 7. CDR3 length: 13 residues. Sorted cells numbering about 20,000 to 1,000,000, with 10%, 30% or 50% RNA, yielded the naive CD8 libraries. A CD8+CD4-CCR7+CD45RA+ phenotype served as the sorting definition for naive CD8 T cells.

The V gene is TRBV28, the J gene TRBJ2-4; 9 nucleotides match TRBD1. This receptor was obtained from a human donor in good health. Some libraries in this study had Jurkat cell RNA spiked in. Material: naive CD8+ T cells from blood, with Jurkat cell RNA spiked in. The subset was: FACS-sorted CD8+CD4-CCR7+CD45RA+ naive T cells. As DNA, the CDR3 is TGTGCCAGCGGTGAACAGGGGGCGGACATTCAGTACTCC. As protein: CASGEQGADIQYS.